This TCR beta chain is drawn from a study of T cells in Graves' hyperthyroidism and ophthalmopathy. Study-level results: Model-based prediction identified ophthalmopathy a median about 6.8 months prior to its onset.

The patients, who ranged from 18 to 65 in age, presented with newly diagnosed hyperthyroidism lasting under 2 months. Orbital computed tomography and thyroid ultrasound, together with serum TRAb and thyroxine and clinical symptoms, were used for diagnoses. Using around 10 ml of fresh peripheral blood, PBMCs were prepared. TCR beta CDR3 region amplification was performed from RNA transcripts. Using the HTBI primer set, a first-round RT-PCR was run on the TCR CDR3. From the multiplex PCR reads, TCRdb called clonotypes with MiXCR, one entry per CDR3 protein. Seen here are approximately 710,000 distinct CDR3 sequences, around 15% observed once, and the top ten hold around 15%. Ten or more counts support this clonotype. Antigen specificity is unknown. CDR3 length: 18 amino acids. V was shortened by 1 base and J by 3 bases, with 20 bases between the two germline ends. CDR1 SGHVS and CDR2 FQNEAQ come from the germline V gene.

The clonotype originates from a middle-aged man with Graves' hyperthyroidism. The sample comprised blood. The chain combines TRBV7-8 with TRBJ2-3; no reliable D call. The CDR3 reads CASSLGFNSRVLTDTQYF. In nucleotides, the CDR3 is TGTGCCAGCAGCTTAGGTTTTAATTCCAGAGTTCTAACAGATACGCAGTATTTT.